One T cell receptor (beta chain) is described in this entry. These data come from a study of T cell responses to AZD1222 COVID-19 vaccine. Sequenced by immunoSEQ multiplex PCR; TCRdb stores in-frame clones only, minus some. The sample lists 72,000 or so clones; roughly 90% were seen once. The TCR comes from an adult in good health. The sample was peripheral blood, taken on day 0 of AZD1222 vaccination.

CDR3 sequence (DNA): TGTGCCACCATACGCGCGGGGAGCACAGATACGCAGTATTTT. Translated, it gives CATIRAGSTDTQYF. V is TRBV15 and J is TRBJ2-3; a weak D match, TRBD2 (6 bases). Trimming pared 7 bases from V and 0 bases from J, leaving 11 bases between. The CDR3 is 14 residues long. Germline CDR1 reads LNHNV; CDR2 reads YYDKDF (reference sequence).